The 7 T cell receptor beta chains reported below all come from one sample, sequenced in a study of T-cell memory formation after mild COVID-19. Each CDR3 protein is one row after TCRdb ran MiXCR on the 5' RACE reads. Among around 310,000 distinct CDR3 sequences, under 25% were seen once, and the ten largest hold around 20%. The sequenced sample consisted of PBMCs or a T cell subset sorted from them (not recorded which). Receptors originate from a man between 18 and 29 years old who had mild COVID-19 (a few samples of this study predate the infection). Cell type and time point are not known.

This clonotype was detected ten times or more. The rearrangement joins TRBV12-3 or TRBV12-4 to TRBJ2-7, with 10 bases aligning to TRBD1. The J segment lost 12 bases and the V segment lost 7 bases, leaving 15 bases of the junction unmatched. This CDR3 contains 14 residues. The CDR3 loop is CASTPTGGHLGPYF. The DNA for the CDR3 is TGTGCCAGCACCCCGACAGGGGGCCACCTTGGCCCGTACTTC.

A few counts support this clonotype. The rearrangement joins TRBV5-1 to TRBJ2-5; 8 bases agree with TRBD2. J gave up 6 bases and V 4 bases, and 14 bases lay outside the gene matches. This CDR3 contains 16 residues. Germline V gene sequence: CDR1 SGHRS, CDR2 YFSETQ. The CDR3 spells CASSLSPPGGPKTQYF. The CDR3 DNA reads as TGCGCCAGCAGCCTCTCCCCTCCGGGGGGGCCAAAGACCCAGTACTTC.

This rearrangement joins TRBV9 to TRBJ2-3; tentatively, D is TRBD2 (6 bases). V lost 0 bases and J 0 bases, leaving 11 bases between the germline ends. CDR1 and CDR2 (germline): SGDLS, YYNGEE. This CDR3 is built from 16 residues. The CDR3, as DNA: TGTGCCAGCAGCGTAGCTGGGGGGTCTAGCACAGATACGCAGTATTTT. It translates to CASSVAGGSSTDTQYF.

This clonotype was counted between two and nine times. The V gene is TRBV19, the J gene TRBJ1-1, with D possibly matching TRBD1 (5 bases). This CDR3 region has 14 residues. The V gene's germline CDR1 is LNHDA and CDR2 SQIVND (reference sequence). V dropped 1 base and J dropped 3 bases, with 9 bases sitting between them. The CDR3 here is CASSIVGGDTEAFF. The CDR3 nucleotides are TGTGCCAGTAGTATAGTGGGGGGAGACACTGAAGCTTTCTTT. Supplemented by reference TRBV19 and TRBJ1-1, the full variable domain reads DGGITQSPKYLFRKEGQNVTLSCEQNLNHDAMYWYRQDPGQGLRLIYYSQIVNDFQKGDIAEGYSVSREKKESFPLTVTSAQKNPTAFYLCASSIVGGDTEAFFGQGTRLTVV.

The chain couples TRBV27 to TRBJ1-5, with D possibly TRBD1 on 5 matching bases. The CDR3 spans 15 residues. V was trimmed by 2 bases and J by 0 bases, leaving 8 bases between them. Germline V lookup: CDR1 MNHEY, CDR2 SMNVEV (reference sequence). The CDR3 DNA follows: TGTGCCAGCAGTTTACGGGGGTATAGCAATCAGCCCCAGCATTTT. It is translated as CASSLRGYSNQPQHF.

The chain joins TRBV11-2 to TRBJ1-2; TRBD1 aligns across 9 bases. The CDR3 runs to 14 residues. Germline CDR1 and CDR2: SGHAT and FQNNGV. After removal of 5 bases from V and 3 bases from J, the junction contained 4 bases not matched to a gene. The CDR3 DNA is TGTGCCAGCAGCGCGGACAGGGGCCACTATGGCTACACCTTC. Its translation: CASSADRGHYGYTF.

The chain is built from TRBV10-2 and TRBJ2-7, with D unresolved. V was trimmed by 6 bases and J by 4 bases, leaving 10 bases between them. Germline values: CDR1 WSHSY, CDR2 SAAADI. The CDR3 is made up of 12 amino acids. The CDR3 region has the DNA TGCGCCAGCAGGAATAGGGTATACGAGCAGTACTTC. Its protein product is CASRNRVYEQYF.